What follows describes a single T cell receptor (beta chain). The repertoire was sequenced with immunoSEQ multiplex PCR; TCRdb's copy has only in-frame clones and lacks some. Here the sample spans about 36,000 clones, around 70% being singletons. The sample comes from a study of PD-1 blockade in classical Hodgkin lymphoma. V lost 3 bases to trimming and J lost 3 bases; unmatched junction nucleotides: 3. The CDR3 has 15 residues. The germline CDR1 and CDR2 sequences are PRHDT and FYEKMQ (reference sequence). In every patient, relapse followed autologous stem cell transplantation, while exposure to brentuximab vedotin differed.

This clonotype was obtained from a human donor with classical Hodgkin lymphoma. The chain uses TRBV13 and TRBJ2-2; TRBD2 agrees at 8 bases. Here the sequenced sample was peripheral blood mononuclear cells (PBMCs), taken before the second cycle of nivolumab. The CDR3 coding sequence is TGTGCCAGCAGCTTGCAGCGGGGGTACACCGGGGAGCTGTTTTTT. Translation: CASSLQRGYTGELFF.